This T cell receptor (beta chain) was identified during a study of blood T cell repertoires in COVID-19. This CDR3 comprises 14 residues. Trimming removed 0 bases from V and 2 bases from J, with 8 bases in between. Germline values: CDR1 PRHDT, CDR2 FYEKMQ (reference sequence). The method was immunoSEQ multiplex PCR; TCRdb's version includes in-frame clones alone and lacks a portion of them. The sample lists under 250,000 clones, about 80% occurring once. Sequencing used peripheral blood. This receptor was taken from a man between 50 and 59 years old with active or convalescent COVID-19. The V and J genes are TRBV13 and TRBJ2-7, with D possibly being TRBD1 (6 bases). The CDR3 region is CASSLGDSPYEQYF. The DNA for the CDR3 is TGTGCCAGCAGCTTAGGGGACAGTCCCTACGAGCAGTACTTC.